This TCR beta chain was recorded in a study of technical replicates of blood from several donors (dated by TCRdb to about 2017). The library relied on the immunoSEQ multiplex PCR assay. TCRdb holds this immuneACCESS table with in-frame rearrangements only. Some clones are missing; in checked studies, unresolved V genes explain under half, and the rest has no known cause. This sample lists fewer than 65,000 clones; more than 75% were detected once. The ten largest account for 4.5% to 6.5% of the sample. Turning to this clone: No cognate antigen has been identified for it. No base-level quality is on record; no much larger clone is a single base apart.

CDR1 and CDR2, per the germline V gene (reference sequence), are SEHNR and FQNEAQ. The germline V end is reduced by 5 bases and the J end by 4 bases; junction bases left unmatched: 8. Reading from cysteine to phenylalanine, the CDR3 counts 15 amino acids. Kept here is only the CDR3 DNA, which spans 45 bases and is read in frame from base 1. The receptor was derived from a human donor in good health. Some clones in this sample may be carry-over from other donors' samples. Sequencing input: PBMCs. The sequence is built from TRBV7-9 and TRBJ2-1; TRBD1 matches 7 bases in the middle. Here the CDR3 is given as CASSETGATYNEQFF. The sequenced DNA: TGTGCCAGCAGCGAAACAGGGGCAACTTACAATGAGCAGTTCTTC. The CDR3, completed at both ends by the reference TRBV7-9 and TRBJ2-1 genes, gives the full variable domain DTGVSQNPRHKITKRGQNVTFRCDPISEHNRLYWYRQTLGQGPEFLTYFQNEAQLEKSRLLSDRFSAERPKGSFSTLEIQRTEQGDSAMYLCASSETGATYNEQFFGPGTRLTVL.